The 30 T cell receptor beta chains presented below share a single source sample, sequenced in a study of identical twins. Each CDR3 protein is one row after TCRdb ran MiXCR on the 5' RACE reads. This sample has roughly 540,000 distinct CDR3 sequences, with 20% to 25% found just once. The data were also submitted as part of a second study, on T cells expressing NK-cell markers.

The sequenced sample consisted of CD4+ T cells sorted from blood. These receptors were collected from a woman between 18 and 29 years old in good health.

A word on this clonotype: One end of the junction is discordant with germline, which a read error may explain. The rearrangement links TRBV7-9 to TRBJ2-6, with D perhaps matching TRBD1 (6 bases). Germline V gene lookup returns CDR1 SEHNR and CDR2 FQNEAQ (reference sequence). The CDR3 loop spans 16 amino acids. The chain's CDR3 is CACRGRSDSGANVLTF. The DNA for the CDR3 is TGTGCCTGCAGGGGCAGGTCGGACTCTGGGGCCAACGTCCTGACTTTC. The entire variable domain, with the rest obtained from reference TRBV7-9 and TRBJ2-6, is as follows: DTGVSQNPRHKITKRGQNVTFRCDPISEHNRLYWYRQTLGQGPEFLTYFQNEAQLEKSRLLSDRFSAERPKGSFSTLEIQRTEQGDSAMYLCACRGRSDSGANVLTFGAGSRLTVL.

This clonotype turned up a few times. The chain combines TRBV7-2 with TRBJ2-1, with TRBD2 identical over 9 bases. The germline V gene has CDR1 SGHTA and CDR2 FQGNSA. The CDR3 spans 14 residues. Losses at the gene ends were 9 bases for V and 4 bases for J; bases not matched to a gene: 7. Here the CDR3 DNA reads TGTGCCAGTTCTCGGGCGGGAGGGTACAATGAGCAGTTCTTC. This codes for CASSRAGGYNEQFF.

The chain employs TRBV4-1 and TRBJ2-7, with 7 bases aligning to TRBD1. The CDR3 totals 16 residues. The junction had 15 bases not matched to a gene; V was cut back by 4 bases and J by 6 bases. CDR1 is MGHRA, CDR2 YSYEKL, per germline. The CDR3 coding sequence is TGCGCCAGCAGCCGCGTTGGGACAGCCTATGATCTCGAGCAGTACTTC. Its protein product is CASSRVGTAYDLEQYF.

The CDR3 here is CASGRSNEKLFF. The CDR3 DNA sequence: TGTGCCAGCGGACGGAGTAATGAAAAACTGTTTTTT. V is TRBV7-6 and J is TRBJ1-4, with D unclear. CDR1 and CDR2 from the germline V gene are SGHVS and FNYEAQ. This CDR3 is 12 amino acids long. V lost 8 bases and J lost 4, with 8 bases in between.

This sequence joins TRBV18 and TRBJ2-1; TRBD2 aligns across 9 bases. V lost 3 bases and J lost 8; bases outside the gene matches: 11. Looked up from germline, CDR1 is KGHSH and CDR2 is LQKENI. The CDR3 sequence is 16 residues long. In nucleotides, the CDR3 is TGTGCCAGCTCACCGGAAATAGCGGGGGCGATGGATGAGCAGTTCTTC. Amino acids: CASSPEIAGAMDEQFF.

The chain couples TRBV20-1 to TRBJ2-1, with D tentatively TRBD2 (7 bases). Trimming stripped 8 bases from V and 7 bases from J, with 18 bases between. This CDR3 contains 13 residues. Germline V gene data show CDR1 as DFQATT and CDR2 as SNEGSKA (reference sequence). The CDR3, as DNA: TGCAGTCCCCAGGGGAGGGCCGTTAATGAGCAGTTCTTC. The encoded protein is CSPQGRAVNEQFF.

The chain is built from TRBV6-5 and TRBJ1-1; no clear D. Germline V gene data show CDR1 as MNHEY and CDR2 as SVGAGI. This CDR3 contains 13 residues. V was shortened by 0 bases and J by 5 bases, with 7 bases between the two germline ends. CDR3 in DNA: TGTGCCAGCAGTTACTCGAAGGTGACTGAAGCTTTCTTT. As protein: CASSYSKVTEAFF.

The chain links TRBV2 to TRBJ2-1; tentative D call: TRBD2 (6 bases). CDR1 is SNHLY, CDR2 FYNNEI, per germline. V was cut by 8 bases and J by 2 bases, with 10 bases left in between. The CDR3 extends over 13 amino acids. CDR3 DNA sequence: TGTGCCAGCGCGGAGGGTCCCTACAATGAGCAGTTCTTC. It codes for CASAEGPYNEQFF.

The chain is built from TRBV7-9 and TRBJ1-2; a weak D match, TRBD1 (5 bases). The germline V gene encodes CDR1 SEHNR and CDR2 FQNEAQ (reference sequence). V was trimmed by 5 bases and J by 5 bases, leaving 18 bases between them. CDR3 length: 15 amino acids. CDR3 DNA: TGTGCCAGCAGCCCCGGACAAGGAGGGGCTTATGGCTACACCTTC. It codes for CASSPGQGGAYGYTF.

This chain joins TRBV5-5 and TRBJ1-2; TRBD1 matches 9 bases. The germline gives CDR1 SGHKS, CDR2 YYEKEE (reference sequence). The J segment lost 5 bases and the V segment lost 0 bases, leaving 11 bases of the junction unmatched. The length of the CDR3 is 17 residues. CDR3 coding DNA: TGTGCCAGCAGCTTGGCCGGGACAGGGAGATTTGGATATGGCTACACCTTC. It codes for CASSLAGTGRFGYGYTF.

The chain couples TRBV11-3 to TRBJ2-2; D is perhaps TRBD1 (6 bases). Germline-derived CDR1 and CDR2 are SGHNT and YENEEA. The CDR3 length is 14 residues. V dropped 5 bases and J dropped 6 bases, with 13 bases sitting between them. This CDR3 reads CASSPQQGPGELFF. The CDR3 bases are TGTGCCAGCAGCCCTCAACAGGGTCCCGGGGAGCTGTTTTTT.

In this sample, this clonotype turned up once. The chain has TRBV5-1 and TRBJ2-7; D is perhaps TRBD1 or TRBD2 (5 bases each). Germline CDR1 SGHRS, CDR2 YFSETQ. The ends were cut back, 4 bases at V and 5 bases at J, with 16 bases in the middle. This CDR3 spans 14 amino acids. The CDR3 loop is CASSPGASFDEQYF. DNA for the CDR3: TGCGCCAGCAGCCCCGGGGCATCATTCGACGAGCAGTACTTC.

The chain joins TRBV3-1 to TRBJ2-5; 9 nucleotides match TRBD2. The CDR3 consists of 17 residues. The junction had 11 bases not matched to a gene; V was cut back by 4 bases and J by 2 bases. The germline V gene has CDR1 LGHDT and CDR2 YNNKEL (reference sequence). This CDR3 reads CASSRSPEAGGQETQYF. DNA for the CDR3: TGTGCCAGCAGCCGCTCACCCGAAGCGGGGGGACAAGAGACCCAGTACTTC.

The CDR3 DNA follows: TGTGCCAGCAGTTACACAGGACTAGGGGGCAGGGATGAGCAGTTCTTC. It codes for CASSYTGLGGRDEQFF. The chain carries TRBV6-5 and TRBJ2-1; D may be TRBD1 or TRBD2 (7 bases each). Germline V gene lookup returns CDR1 MNHEY and CDR2 SVGAGI. The CDR3 has 16 amino acids. V was clipped by 2 bases and J by 8 bases, with 19 bases between them.

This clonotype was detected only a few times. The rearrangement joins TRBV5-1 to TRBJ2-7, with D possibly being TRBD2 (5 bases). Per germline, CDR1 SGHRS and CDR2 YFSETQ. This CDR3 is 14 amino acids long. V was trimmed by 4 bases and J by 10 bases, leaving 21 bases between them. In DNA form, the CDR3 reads TGCGCCAGCAGCCACACTTACGGAGGAGGCCTACAGTACTTC. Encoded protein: CASSHTYGGGLQYF.

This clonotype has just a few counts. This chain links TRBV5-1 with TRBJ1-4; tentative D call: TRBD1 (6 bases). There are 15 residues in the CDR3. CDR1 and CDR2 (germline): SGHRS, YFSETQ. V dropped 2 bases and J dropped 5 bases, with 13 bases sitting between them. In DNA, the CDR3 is TGCGCCAGCAGCTTAGGACAGAATCGAAATGAAAAACTGTTTTTT. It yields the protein CASSLGQNRNEKLFF.

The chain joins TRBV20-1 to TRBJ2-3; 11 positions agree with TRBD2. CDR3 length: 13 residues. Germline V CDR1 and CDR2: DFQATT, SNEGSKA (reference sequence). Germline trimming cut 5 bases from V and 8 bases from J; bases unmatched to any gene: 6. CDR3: CSASSGGRGTQYF. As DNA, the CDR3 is TGCAGTGCTTCTAGCGGGGGGCGGGGTACGCAGTATTTT.

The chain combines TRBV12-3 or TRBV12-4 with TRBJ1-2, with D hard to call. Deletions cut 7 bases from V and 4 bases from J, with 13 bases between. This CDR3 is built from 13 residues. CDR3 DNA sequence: TGTGCCAGCACCCGGAGGTCTGCCTATGGCTACACCTTC. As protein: CASTRRSAYGYTF.

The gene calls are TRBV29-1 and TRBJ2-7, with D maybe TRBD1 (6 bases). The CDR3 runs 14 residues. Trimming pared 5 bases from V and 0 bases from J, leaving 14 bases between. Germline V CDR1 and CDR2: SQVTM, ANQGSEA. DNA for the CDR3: TGCAGCGTTATCCGGGACATCAACTCCTACGAGCAGTACTTC. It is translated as CSVIRDINSYEQYF.

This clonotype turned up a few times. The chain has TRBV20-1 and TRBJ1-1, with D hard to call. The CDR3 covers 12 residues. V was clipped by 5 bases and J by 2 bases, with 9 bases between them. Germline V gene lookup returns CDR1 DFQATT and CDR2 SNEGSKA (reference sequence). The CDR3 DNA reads TGCAGTGCTGCCACGGGAAACACTGAAGCTTTCTTT. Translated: CSAATGNTEAFF.

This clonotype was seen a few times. The CDR3 DNA follows: TGTGCCAGCAGCCGCAGGGCCCAGTACCAAGAGACCCAGTACTTC. This codes for CASSRRAQYQETQYF. This chain links TRBV21-1 with TRBJ2-5; the D segment call TRBD2 is taken from the table without a DNA check. TRBV21-1 is a known pseudogene. The CDR3 covers 15 residues.

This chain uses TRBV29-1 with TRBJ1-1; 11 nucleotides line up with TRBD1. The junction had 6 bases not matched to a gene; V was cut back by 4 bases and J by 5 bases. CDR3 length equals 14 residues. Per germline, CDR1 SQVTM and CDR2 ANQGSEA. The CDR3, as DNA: TGCAGCGTTGGGACAGGGGGCTTTCGGACTGAAGCTTTCTTT. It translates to CSVGTGGFRTEAFF.

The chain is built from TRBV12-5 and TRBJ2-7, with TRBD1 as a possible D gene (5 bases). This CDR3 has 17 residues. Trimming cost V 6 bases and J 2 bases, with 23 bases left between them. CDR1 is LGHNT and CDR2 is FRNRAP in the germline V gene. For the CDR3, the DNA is TGTGCTAGTGGGCAACAACTTGGGGCGCAACCCGCCTACGAGCAGTACTTC. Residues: CASGQQLGAQPAYEQYF. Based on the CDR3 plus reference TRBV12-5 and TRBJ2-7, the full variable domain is DARVTQTPRHKVTEMGQEVTMRCQPILGHNTVFWYRQTMMQGLELLAYFRNRAPLDDSGMPKDRFSAEMPDATLATLKIQPSEPRDSAVYFCASGQQLGAQPAYEQYFGPGTRLTVT.

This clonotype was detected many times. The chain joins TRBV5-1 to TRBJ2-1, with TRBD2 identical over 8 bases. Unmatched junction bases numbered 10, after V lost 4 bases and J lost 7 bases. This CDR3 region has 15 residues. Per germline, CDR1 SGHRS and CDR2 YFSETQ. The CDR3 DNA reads TGCGCCAGCAGCCCCTCCGGGACTAGGGTGAATGAGCAGTTCTTC. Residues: CASSPSGTRVNEQFF. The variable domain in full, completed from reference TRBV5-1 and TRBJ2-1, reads KAGVTQTPRYLIKTRGQQVTLSCSPISGHRSVSWYQQTPGQGLQFLFEYFSETQRNKGNFPGRFSGRQFSNSRSEMNVSTLELGDSALYLCASSPSGTRVNEQFFGPGTRLTVL.

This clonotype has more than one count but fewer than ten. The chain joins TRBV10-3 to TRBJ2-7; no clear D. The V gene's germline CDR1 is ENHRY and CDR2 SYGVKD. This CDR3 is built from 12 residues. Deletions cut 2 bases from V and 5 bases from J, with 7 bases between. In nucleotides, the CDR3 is TGTGCCATCAGTGAGACCGGGCACGAGCAGTACTTC. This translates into CAISETGHEQYF.

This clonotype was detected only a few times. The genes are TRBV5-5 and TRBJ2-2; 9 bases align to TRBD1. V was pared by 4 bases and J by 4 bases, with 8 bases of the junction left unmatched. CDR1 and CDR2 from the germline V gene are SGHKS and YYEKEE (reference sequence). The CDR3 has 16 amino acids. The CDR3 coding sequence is TGTGCCAGCAGCCGGAGCAGACAGGGGGTCACCGGGGAGCTGTTTTTT. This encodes CASSRSRQGVTGELFF.

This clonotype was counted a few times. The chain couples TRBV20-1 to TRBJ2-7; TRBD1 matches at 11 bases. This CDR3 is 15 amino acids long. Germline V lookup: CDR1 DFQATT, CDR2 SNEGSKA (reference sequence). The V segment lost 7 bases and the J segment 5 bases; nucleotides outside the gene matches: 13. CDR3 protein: CSVPKWGQGGNEQYF. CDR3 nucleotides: TGCAGTGTTCCAAAATGGGGACAGGGGGGAAACGAGCAGTACTTC.

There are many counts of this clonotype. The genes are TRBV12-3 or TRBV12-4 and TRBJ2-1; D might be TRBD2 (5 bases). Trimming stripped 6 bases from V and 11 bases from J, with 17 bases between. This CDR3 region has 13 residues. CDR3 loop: CASSEPGVRKQFF. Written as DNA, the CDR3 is TGTGCCAGCAGCGAACCCGGGGTGCGAAAGCAGTTCTTC.

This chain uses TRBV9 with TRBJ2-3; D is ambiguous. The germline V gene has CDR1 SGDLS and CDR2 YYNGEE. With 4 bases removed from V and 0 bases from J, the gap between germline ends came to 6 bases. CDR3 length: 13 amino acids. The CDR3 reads CASSRQSTDTQYF. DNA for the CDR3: TGTGCCAGCAGCCGGCAGAGCACAGATACGCAGTATTTT.

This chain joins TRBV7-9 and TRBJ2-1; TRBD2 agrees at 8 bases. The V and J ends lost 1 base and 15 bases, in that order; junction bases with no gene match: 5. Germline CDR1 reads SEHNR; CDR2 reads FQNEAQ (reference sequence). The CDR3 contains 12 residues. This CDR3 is CASSLGGTSLFF. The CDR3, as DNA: TGTGCCAGCAGCTTAGGTGGGACTAGTCTGTTCTTC.